This T cell receptor (beta chain) was captured in a study of glioma-infiltrating T cells after dendritic cell vaccination. The V and J ends lost 7 bases and 3 bases respectively, with 16 bases between them. Germline CDR1 and CDR2: SNHLY and FYNNEI. There are 14 residues in the CDR3. Some clones are missing from TCRdb's copy, which holds only in-frame ones; the method was immunoSEQ multiplex PCR. The data show about 95,000 clones, over 65% seen once. Fresh-frozen tumor tissue and more than two years of survival data were available for all. This TCR was sampled from a human donor with glioblastoma. The sample here was blood, taken before dendritic cell vaccination. V usage is TRBV2 and J usage is TRBJ2-7; D may be TRBD1 (5 bases). The CDR3 sequence: CASTRSGRDYEQYF. CDR3 DNA: TGTGCCAGCACTAGGAGTGGCAGGGACTACGAGCAGTACTTC.